The sequence of this TCR beta chain was determined in a study of shared clonotypes between healthy human individuals. CDR3 length: 17 amino acids. Germline values: CDR1 LNHDA, CDR2 SQIVND (reference sequence). V dropped 5 bases and J dropped 0 bases, with 14 bases sitting between them. It was across several immunoSEQ plates that each subset's genomic DNA was evenly split. Replicate sorted-subset PCRs were loaded with roughly 200 ng DNA, about 28,000 T cell genomes. Per the authors' pipeline: In the immunoSEQ data, sequences were junction-only and lacked quality scores, so filtering differed. Repertoires were generated with immunoSEQ multiplex PCR, while TCRdb's copy carries only in-frame clones and drops some. D and trimming were read from the DNA, whereas the V and J calls and clone size are those reported in that table. Altogether 2 million to 3 million clones are present, over 85% being singletons, with the ten largest covering 0.36%.

The sample taken for sequencing was naive CD4+ T cells from PBMCs. Regarding subset: CD45RA+ positively selected. V and J are TRBV19 and TRBJ2-6; no reliable D call. The TCR was taken from a man younger than 35 in good health. Some clones in this sample may be carry-over from other donors' samples. The DNA for the CDR3 is TGTGCCAGTAGTTGGCCAGGAATGAGCTCTGGGGCCAACGTCCTGACTTTC. This codes for CASSWPGMSSGANVLTF.